Described below is a single T cell receptor (beta chain) sequence and its context. Original processing notes: Amplifying reference gene primers gave estimates of nucleated cell counts. Measured with immunoSEQ multiplex PCR; TCRdb has only the in-frame clones, and not every one. The D gene and trimming were derived from the DNA, and the V and J assignments and clone size from that table. This sample carries over 250,000 clones, 80% to 90% of them seen once, and the ten largest clones take approximately 9%. This sample stems from a study of blood T cell repertoires in COVID-19. Study-wide context: Samples of COVID-19 (acute and convalescent) were obtained from the United States, Italy and Spain. Sources were T cells, B-cell-depleted T cells, or PBMCs; the material itself was cDNA or gDNA.

This TCR was sampled from a woman aged 45-65 years who had recovered from COVID-19. The sequenced sample consisted of peripheral blood.

The CDR3 loop is CASSITGVGYGYTF. CDR3 sequence (DNA): TGTGCCAGCAGCATCACAGGGGTAGGCTATGGCTACACCTTC. The chain carries TRBV4-2 and TRBJ1-2; 7 positions match TRBD1. The CDR3 spans 14 residues. Unmatched junction bases numbered 7, after V lost 5 bases and J lost 4 bases. In germline, CDR1 is LGHNA, CDR2 YNFKEQ.